This T cell receptor beta chain is drawn from a study of CD8+ T cells in alopecia areata. General study results and limits: Resident alphabeta T cells of normal skin are also sequenced in scalp samples.

Treatment specified: oral pan-JAK inhibitor, 5-10 mg twice daily. As to this clone: Its antigen is currently unknown.

From germline, CDR1 is SGDLS and CDR2 YYNGEE. Trimming removed 3 bases at V and 3 bases at J, with 16 bases between. This CDR3 region has 15 residues. Extracted RNA was reverse transcribed, and the resulting cDNA served as sequencing template. Only in-frame clones appear in the TCRdb table, and some are missing; sequencing was by immunoSEQ multiplex PCR. This sample has some 200,000 clones; roughly two fifths occur once, and the top ten carry over 2.5%. This rearrangement joins TRBV9 to TRBJ2-7, with D maybe TRBD2 (6 bases). Sample: CD4+ T cells sorted from blood, taken at roughly week 36, from a patient treated with tofacitinib. The clonotype was recovered from a human donor with alopecia areata. CDR3 bases: TGTGCCAGCAGCGATGGACCCTCCGGGGGCTACGAGCAGTACTTC. Protein sequence: CASSDGPSGGYEQYF.